These 4 T cell receptor beta chains were sequenced from one sample in a study of cytomegalovirus exposure and HLA in healthy donors. The primer mix had 60 Vbeta and 13 Jbeta primers. The protocol was immunoSEQ multiplex PCR, while the TCRdb copy is restricted to in-frame clones and leaves out a portion. This sample has approximately 110,000 clones, with around two thirds found just once. The sequenced sample consisted of PBMCs. These receptors originate from a man aged 45 to 65 in good health and CMV-seropositive.

The chain carries TRBV28 and TRBJ2-7; TRBD1 matches at 8 bases. Germline V gene lookup returns CDR1 MDHEN and CDR2 SYDVKM. The CDR3 loop spans 13 amino acids. The V gene end was trimmed by 6 bases and the J gene end by 2 bases; junction bases not matched to a gene: 3. The CDR3 region is CASRGQVPYEQYF. The CDR3 DNA reads TGTGCCAGCAGGGGACAGGTTCCCTACGAGCAGTACTTC.

The V call is TRBV6-6, the J call TRBJ2-1; D unclear. The V end lost 6 bases, the J end lost 4 bases, and 10 bases lay between the germline ends. CDR3 length: 13 residues. The germline V gene encodes CDR1 MNHNY and CDR2 SVGAGI (reference sequence). CDR3 amino acids: CASSPTPYNEQFF. CDR3 sequence (DNA): TGTGCCAGCAGCCCGACACCTTACAATGAGCAGTTCTTC.

The chain employs TRBV7-3 and TRBJ2-3; D unresolved. CDR3 length equals 13 residues. V lost 2 bases and J lost 4, with 7 bases in between. CDR1 is SGHTA and CDR2 is FQGTGA in the germline V gene. Written as DNA, the CDR3 is TGTGCCAGCAGCTTACCCCCCGCAGATACGCAGTATTTT. Protein product: CASSLPPADTQYF.

The V and J genes are TRBV5-6 and TRBJ2-1; TRBD1 aligns across 8 bases. The trim removed 0 bases at V and 9 bases at J, leaving 5 bases unmatched. CDR1 is SGHDT, CDR2 YYEEEE, per germline. CDR3 length: 14 residues. The CDR3 bases are TGTGCCAGCAGCTTGGGGGGAGGACAGGGTGAGCAGTTCTTC. Its translation is CASSLGGGQGEQFF.